Each of the 22 T cell receptor beta chains below was sequenced from the same sample in a study of blood T cell repertoires in COVID-19. Clones were sequenced by immunoSEQ multiplex PCR, and TCRdb holds only the in-frame ones, with some missing. The sample includes about 190,000 clones, about 83% of them seen just once. Sequencing was performed on peripheral blood. The receptors were gathered from a woman aged 18-29 years who had recovered from COVID-19.

The V and J genes are TRBV18 and TRBJ2-5, with D possibly matching TRBD2 (6 bases). The CDR3 is 15 residues long. The V gene lost 3 bases and the J gene lost 1 base, with 12 bases spanning the gap. Germline V gene lookup returns CDR1 KGHSH and CDR2 LQKENI. The CDR3 loop reads CASSPQHSGQETQYF. For the CDR3, the DNA is TGTGCCAGCTCACCGCAACATAGCGGCCAAGAGACCCAGTACTTC.

This chain connects TRBV27 to TRBJ2-1, with D possibly being TRBD2 (6 bases). V lost 2 bases to trimming and J lost 7 bases, with 9 bases between them. CDR3 length: 13 amino acids. Germline-derived CDR1 and CDR2 are MNHEY and SMNVEV (reference sequence). The CDR3 here is CASSLLASNEQFF. Here the CDR3 DNA reads TGTGCCAGCAGTTTACTAGCGTCGAATGAGCAGTTCTTC.

This chain joins TRBV15 and TRBJ2-1; 10 bases agree with TRBD2. This CDR3 has 18 residues. Germline V gene data show CDR1 as LNHNV and CDR2 as YYDKDF (reference sequence). Losses at the gene ends were 2 bases for V and 5 bases for J; bases not matched to a gene: 12. CDR3 residues: CATSRLAGAPQNNNEQFF. The DNA for the CDR3 is TGTGCCACCAGCAGACTAGCGGGGGCCCCACAAAACAACAATGAGCAGTTCTTC.

This clone was recorded once. The J gene is TRBJ1-4, the V gene TRBV9; no clear D gene. Trimming took off 0 bases at V and 4 bases at J, with 10 bases between the two ends. Looked up from germline, CDR1 is SGDLS and CDR2 is YYNGEE. The CDR3 is made up of 15 amino acids. Here the CDR3 reads CASSVDATFNEKLFF. The CDR3 nucleotides read TGTGCCAGCAGCGTAGATGCGACTTTTAATGAAAAACTGTTTTTT.

This chain uses TRBV7-4 with TRBJ2-1; D is possibly TRBD2 (5 bases). The CDR3 extends over 16 amino acids. Trimming shortened V by 2 bases and J by 5 bases, and 16 bases separated the two germline ends. CDR1 and CDR2 from the germline V gene are SGHVT and SQSDAQ. The CDR3 nucleotides read TGTGCCAGCAGCTTAAAGGGAACCGGGATAAACAATGAGCAGTTCTTC. Protein: CASSLKGTGINNEQFF. The entire variable domain, with the rest obtained from reference TRBV7-4 and TRBJ2-1, is as follows: GAGVSQSPRYKVAKRGRDVALRCDSISGHVTLYWYRQTLGQGSEVLTYSQSDAQRDKSGRPSGRFSAERPERSVSTLKIQRTEQGDSAVYLCASSLKGTGINNEQFFGPGTRLTVL.

This chain joins TRBV27 and TRBJ1-1; D may be TRBD1 (6 bases). Germline-derived CDR1 and CDR2 are MNHEY and SMNVEV (reference sequence). Trimming removed 4 bases at V and 1 base at J, with 10 bases between. This CDR3 contains 14 residues. The CDR3 region is CASSSRQENTEAFF. CDR3 bases: TGTGCCAGCAGTTCCCGACAGGAGAACACTGAAGCTTTCTTT.

The V and J genes are TRBV6-5 and TRBJ1-2; 7 bases fit TRBD1. Germline V CDR1 and CDR2: MNHEY, SVGAGI. There are 14 residues in the CDR3. V dropped 5 bases and J dropped 0; count of bases not matched to a gene: 3. DNA for the CDR3: TGTGCCAGCAGTCCTGACAGGGCTAACTATGGCTACACCTTC. It translates to CASSPDRANYGYTF.

This chain connects TRBV10-3 to TRBJ2-1; 8 bases are shared with TRBD2. Trimming removed 3 bases from V and 4 bases from J; junction bases left unmatched: 8. The CDR3 extends over 16 amino acids. Germline V gene data show CDR1 as ENHRY and CDR2 as SYGVKD. The CDR3 reads CAISDSRGGGYNEQFF. The CDR3 nucleotides are TGTGCCATCAGTGACTCCAGGGGCGGGGGGTACAATGAGCAGTTCTTC.

The chain combines TRBV4-3 with TRBJ2-7; D is unresolved. The germline V gene encodes CDR1 LGHNA and CDR2 YSLEER. V gave up 0 bases and J gave up 0 bases, with 6 bases separating them. The CDR3 sequence is 14 residues long. The DNA of the CDR3 is TGCGCCAGCAGCCAAGATATCAGCTCCTACGAGCAGTACTTC. Its protein product is CASSQDISSYEQYF.

This chain connects TRBV3-1 (or the pseudogene TRBV3-2) to TRBJ1-6; possibly TRBD1 for D (5 bases). Germline V gene sequence: CDR1 LGHDT, CDR2 YNNKEL (reference sequence). CDR3 length: 14 amino acids. V lost 4 bases to trimming and J lost 8 bases, with 12 bases between them. The CDR3 DNA sequence: TGTGCCAGCAGCCCTCCGGCAGGGTATTCACCCCTCCACTTT. As protein: CASSPPAGYSPLHF.

This rearrangement joins TRBV5-4 to TRBJ2-1, with 12 bases aligning to TRBD2. The V gene end was trimmed by 4 bases and the J gene end by 7 bases; junction bases not matched to a gene: 6. The length of the CDR3 is 15 residues. Germline V gene lookup returns CDR1 SGHNT and CDR2 YYREEE (reference sequence). The CDR3 protein is CASSVTSGSNNEQFF. In DNA form, the CDR3 reads TGTGCCAGCAGCGTGACTAGCGGGAGTAATAATGAGCAGTTCTTC.

This clone has more than one count but fewer than ten. This chain links TRBV5-1 with TRBJ1-2; possibly TRBD1 for D (5 bases). The ends were cut back, 6 bases at V and 8 bases at J, with 17 bases in the middle. Per germline, CDR1 SGHRS and CDR2 YFSETQ. This CDR3 is built from 13 residues. The CDR3 DNA is TGCGCCAGCATAGGCACAGGCTTCTCGGGCTACACCTTC. Amino acids: CASIGTGFSGYTF.

The CDR3 DNA is TGTGCCAGCAGCAAGACAGGGGATAGAAACGAGCAGTACTTC. This sequence encodes CASSKTGDRNEQYF. This chain connects TRBV7-3 to TRBJ2-7; 8 positions agree with TRBD1. V gave up 5 bases and J gave up 5 bases; unmatched junction bases: 8. There are 14 residues in the CDR3. CDR1 is SGHTA and CDR2 is FQGTGA in the germline V gene. The whole variable domain, remainder taken from reference TRBV7-3 and TRBJ2-7, is GAGVSQTPSNKVTEKGKYVELRCDPISGHTALYWYRQSLGQGPEFLIYFQGTGAADDSGLPNDRFFAVRPEGSVSTLKIQRTERGDSAVYLCASSKTGDRNEQYFGPGTRLTVT.

This sequence joins TRBV6-6 and TRBJ2-7; a weak D match, TRBD2 (7 bases). The CDR3 covers 14 residues. Germline V gene lookup returns CDR1 MNHNY and CDR2 SVGAGI (reference sequence). Trimming stripped 2 bases from V and 5 bases from J, with 13 bases between. The CDR3 protein is CASSYGGGPHEQYF. CDR3 sequence (DNA): TGTGCCAGCAGTTACGGGGGGGGGCCCCACGAGCAGTACTTC.

V usage is TRBV5-1 and J usage is TRBJ2-1, with 12 bases that match TRBD1. This CDR3 contains 14 residues. The germline CDR1 and CDR2 sequences are SGHRS and YFSETQ. Trimming took 4 bases from V and 8 from J; bases not matched to a gene: 4. CDR3 sequence reads: CASSTGTGGDEQFF. DNA for the CDR3: TGCGCCAGCAGCACCGGGACAGGGGGCGATGAGCAGTTCTTC. Full variable domain (outside the CDR3, taken from reference TRBV5-1 and TRBJ2-1): KAGVTQTPRYLIKTRGQQVTLSCSPISGHRSVSWYQQTPGQGLQFLFEYFSETQRNKGNFPGRFSGRQFSNSRSEMNVSTLELGDSALYLCASSTGTGGDEQFFGPGTRLTVL.

The chain couples TRBV15 to TRBJ1-2; no reliable D call. Germline CDR1 reads LNHNV; CDR2 reads YYDKDF (reference sequence). The CDR3 runs 14 residues. V shed 1 base and J shed 2 bases, with 8 bases lying between them. CDR3 sequence: CATSRVGGNYGYTF. CDR3 sequence (DNA): TGTGCCACCAGCAGAGTTGGAGGGAACTATGGCTACACCTTC.

This clone came up once. The chain employs TRBV29-1 and TRBJ1-1; D unresolved. CDR1 SQVTM and CDR2 ANQGSEA come from the germline V gene. The CDR3 is 13 residues long. V lost 3 bases to trimming and J lost 0 bases, with 8 bases between them. The CDR3 sequence is CSVDKEVNTEAFF. The CDR3, as DNA: TGCAGCGTTGATAAGGAGGTGAACACTGAAGCTTTCTTT.

This chain links TRBV6-5 with TRBJ2-7; the match to TRBD1 covers 9 bases. Looked up from germline, CDR1 is MNHEY and CDR2 is SVGAGI. The CDR3 has 15 residues. V was pared by 2 bases and J by 1 base, with 3 bases of the junction left unmatched. Written as DNA, the CDR3 is TGTGCCAGCAGTTACGGGGACAGGGAATCCTACGAGCAGTACTTC. It translates to CASSYGDRESYEQYF.

V is TRBV24-1 and J is TRBJ1-1; D unresolved. Germline loops: CDR1 KGHDR, CDR2 SFDVKD. The CDR3 sequence is 10 residues long. Trimming left V 2 bases short and J 12 bases short, with 6 bases between. The CDR3: CATSDSQTFF. As DNA, the CDR3 is TGTGCCACCAGTGATTCCCAGACTTTCTTT.

This clone was counted between two and nine times. The sample carries other DNA sequences with the same CDR3. This sequence joins TRBV5-4 and TRBJ1-2, with 8 positions matching TRBD1. This CDR3 is 13 amino acids long. Germline-derived CDR1 and CDR2 are SGHNT and YYREEE (reference sequence). Trimming cost V 2 bases and J 3 bases; bases outside gene matches: 0. In DNA form, the CDR3 reads TGTGCCAGCAGCTTACAGGGGGACTATGGCTACACCTTC. Protein sequence: CASSLQGDYGYTF.

The genes are TRBV29-1 and TRBJ1-1; D ambiguous. The V gene lost 4 bases and the J gene lost 5 bases, with 11 bases spanning the gap. The CDR3 loop spans 12 amino acids. CDR1 is SQVTM, CDR2 ANQGSEA, per germline. CDR3 in amino acids: CSVVSGMTEAFF. The CDR3 nucleotides are TGCAGCGTTGTTTCGGGGATGACTGAAGCTTTCTTT.

This clone was detected only once. The J gene is TRBJ2-1, the V gene TRBV15, with D perhaps matching TRBD2 (5 bases). Germline-derived CDR1 and CDR2 are LNHNV and YYDKDF (reference sequence). The germline V and J ends were trimmed by 5 bases and 0 bases, with 17 bases remaining between them. The length of the CDR3 is 17 residues. In nucleotides, the CDR3 is TGTGCCACCAGCGCCGGACGGACGGGGAGCTCCTACAATGAGCAGTTCTTC. Its translation is CATSAGRTGSSYNEQFF.